Below, 17 T cell receptor beta chains from the same sample are listed, as sequenced in a study of shared clonotypes between healthy human individuals (TCRdb year 2020). Library method: the immunoSEQ multiplex PCR assay. TCRdb took this table from immuneACCESS and kept in-frame rearrangements with V and J called. Such tables lack part of the clones; where checked against another copy, unresolved V genes explain under half of the gap, and the rest is unexplained. Within this sample are 950,000 to 1,100,000 clones, with around 78% of them counted one time only. The ten largest make up roughly 0.61% of the sample. The sequenced material came from memory CD4+ T cells from PBMCs. The sample's cell subset or site, from its label and the paper: CD45RA-negative fraction. The receptors come from a man between 18 and 29 years old in good health. Some clones in this sample may be carry-over from other donors' samples.

The genes are TRBV10-3 and TRBJ1-5; TRBD1 might be the D (6 bases). This CDR3 region has 16 residues. Germline V gene lookup returns CDR1 ENHRY and CDR2 SYGVKD. V lost 4 bases to trimming and J lost 5 bases, with 18 bases between them. The CDR3 DNA follows: TGTGCCATCAGTGCACACCCCAGGGGTGGGGATCAGCCCCAGCATTTT. Protein sequence: CAISAHPRGGDQPQHF.

The chain combines TRBV10-1 with TRBJ2-3; 11 bases align to TRBD2. The V gene end was trimmed by 6 bases and the J gene end by 4 bases; junction bases not matched to a gene: 9. Looked up from germline, CDR1 is WNHNN and CDR2 is SYGVQD (reference sequence). The CDR3 runs 16 residues. The CDR3 DNA reads as TGCGCCAGCAGCCGAACGACTAGCGGGAATGCAGATACGCAGTATTTT. Its protein is CASSRTTSGNADTQYF.

The J gene is TRBJ2-1, the V gene TRBV10-3; 9 bases align to TRBD2. The germline CDR1 and CDR2 sequences are ENHRY and SYGVKD. This CDR3 has 16 amino acids. Trimming at V came to 6 bases and at J to 0 bases, leaving 6 bases not matched to a gene. DNA of the CDR3: TGTGCCATCAGCCCGACTAGCGGAGTCTCCTACAATGAGCAGTTCTTC. Translation gives CAISPTSGVSYNEQFF.

Details on this clone: Being one base from a much bigger clone, this may be a read error. The chain uses TRBV29-1 and TRBJ1-1, with TRBD1 matching over 8 bases. In germline, CDR1 is SQVTM, CDR2 ANQGSEA. The CDR3 totals 14 residues. The CDR3 loop is CSVEPTGGGTEASF. As DNA, the CDR3 is TGCAGCGTTGAACCTACAGGGGGTGGGACTGAAGCTTCCTTT.

This chain joins TRBV5-1 and TRBJ2-4; the match to TRBD2 covers 12 bases. Germline V CDR1 and CDR2: SGHRS, YFSETQ. The CDR3 has 15 residues. V shed 2 bases and J 6 bases; nucleotides not matched to a gene: 3. The DNA of the CDR3 is TGCGCCAGCAGCTTAGGACTAGCGGGAACAAACATTCAGTACTTC. Translating gives CASSLGLAGTNIQYF.

This clone turned up a few times. V and J are TRBV7-9 and TRBJ1-2; D is undetermined. Germline CDR1 SEHNR, CDR2 FQNEAQ (reference sequence). The V gene lost 8 bases and the J gene lost 4 bases, with 11 bases spanning the gap. CDR3 size: 12 residues. CDR3 amino acids: CASSRETYGYTF. The CDR3 DNA is TGTGCCAGCTCTCGCGAGACCTATGGCTACACCTTC.

The chain employs TRBV29-1 and TRBJ2-3; D remains ambiguous. The CDR3 spans 12 residues. Germline assignment: CDR1 SQVTM and CDR2 ANQGSEA. The V and J ends lost 4 bases and 0 bases respectively, with 5 bases between them. The CDR3 loop is CSVVESTDTQYF. CDR3 sequence (DNA): TGCAGCGTTGTGGAGAGCACAGATACGCAGTATTTT.

The genes are TRBV13 and TRBJ2-3, with 7 nucleotides matching TRBD2. The CDR3 has 16 amino acids. Looked up from germline, CDR1 is PRHDT and CDR2 is FYEKMQ (reference sequence). Losses at the gene ends were 4 bases for V and 4 bases for J; bases not matched to a gene: 11. CDR3 coding DNA: TGTGCCAGCAGCTCCCCCGGCGGGAGATCAGCAGATACGCAGTATTTT. Translation gives CASSSPGGRSADTQYF.

Ten or more counts support this clone. This same CDR3 is encoded by further DNA sequences in the sample. V gene TRBV28 combines with J gene TRBJ1-3; possibly TRBD1 for D (5 bases). CDR1 is MDHEN and CDR2 is SYDVKM in the germline V gene. This CDR3 has 14 residues. Trimming pared 6 bases from V and 4 bases from J, leaving 13 bases between. CDR3 DNA: TGTGCCAGCAGACGGGACCTTACCGGAAACACCATATATTTT. This gives the protein CASRRDLTGNTIYF.

This sequence joins TRBV18 and TRBJ2-4; D uncertain. Germline loops: CDR1 KGHSH, CDR2 LQKENI. This CDR3 spans 16 amino acids. V lost 3 bases and J lost 0, with 12 bases in between. CDR3 sequence reads: CASSPLADLAKNIQYF. DNA for the CDR3: TGTGCCAGCTCACCTCTGGCGGACCTAGCCAAAAACATTCAGTACTTC.

J is TRBJ1-1 and V is TRBV4-1; weak D call: TRBD1 (5 bases). The length of the CDR3 is 14 residues. Trimming took off 2 bases at V and 11 bases at J, with 18 bases between the two ends. Germline V gene sequence: CDR1 MGHRA, CDR2 YSYEKL. As DNA, the CDR3 is TGCGCCAGCAGCCAAACCGGGACCTCACTTCATGCTTTCTTT. Encoded protein: CASSQTGTSLHAFF.

CDR3 sequence: CASTDRNYGYTF. DNA of the CDR3: TGTGCCAGTACCGACAGAAACTATGGCTACACCTTC. V usage is TRBV19 and J usage is TRBJ1-2; D possibly corresponds to TRBD1 (5 bases). The V end lost 7 bases, the J end lost 2 bases, and 8 bases lay between the germline ends. CDR3 length: 12 residues. Germline CDR1 is LNHDA and CDR2 is SQIVND (reference sequence).

The chain recombines TRBV25-1 with TRBJ2-2; D gene ambiguous. Germline CDR1 reads MGHDK; CDR2 reads SYGVNS. V dropped 8 bases and J dropped 7 bases, with 14 bases sitting between them. This CDR3 region has 13 residues. This CDR3 is CASSRGGSGELFF. For the CDR3, the DNA is TGTGCCAGCTCAAGAGGTGGAAGCGGGGAGCTGTTTTTT.

V gene TRBV6-6 combines with J gene TRBJ1-1, with a tentative D call TRBD1 (6 bases). In germline, CDR1 is MNHNY, CDR2 SVGAGI (reference sequence). V was trimmed by 0 bases and J by 1 base, leaving 12 bases between them. This CDR3 comprises 16 residues. The CDR3: CASSYSEGDKNTEAFF. The CDR3 DNA reads TGTGCCAGCAGTTACTCGGAGGGGGACAAGAACACTGAAGCTTTCTTT.

In nucleotides, the CDR3 is TGCGCCAGCAAACGGACCGGGACTAGCGGCCTGGATGAGCAGTTCTTC. Protein: CASKRTGTSGLDEQFF. This chain uses TRBV5-1 with TRBJ2-1, with 11 bases that match TRBD2. Per the germline V gene, CDR1 is SGHRS and CDR2 is YFSETQ. This CDR3 contains 16 residues. After removal of 6 bases from V and 8 bases from J, the junction contained 13 bases not matched to a gene.

The genes are TRBV10-3 and TRBJ1-3; D perhaps matches TRBD1 (5 bases). V lost 2 bases to trimming and J lost 0 bases, with 5 bases between them. The CDR3 covers 14 residues. Germline V gene data show CDR1 as ENHRY and CDR2 as SYGVKD. The CDR3 DNA sequence: TGTGCCATCAGTGAGCAGGGCTCTGGAAACACCATATATTTT. It is translated as CAISEQGSGNTIYF.

The CDR3 protein is CASSQDRGRGATEAFF. CDR3 DNA: TGTGCCAGCAGCCAAGATCGGGGCAGGGGGGCCACTGAAGCTTTCTTT. The rearrangement uses TRBV4-2 and TRBJ1-1; 7 bases are shared with TRBD1. CDR1 is LGHNA and CDR2 is YNFKEQ in the germline V gene. There are 16 residues in the CDR3. Trimming cost V 0 bases and J 4 bases; bases outside gene matches: 8.